This T cell receptor (beta chain) was sequenced in a study of blood T cell repertoires in COVID-19. Repertoires were generated with immunoSEQ multiplex PCR, while TCRdb's copy carries only in-frame clones and drops some. The table shows around 250,000 clones, with over 80% occurring only once. The CDR3 is made up of 15 amino acids. Germline CDR1 and CDR2: SGHRS and YFSETQ. The V segment lost 1 base and the J segment 8 bases; nucleotides outside the gene matches: 10. Material for sequencing was peripheral blood. The genes are TRBV5-1 and TRBJ1-2; 8 positions match TRBD1. This sequence was found in a man aged 55 to 70 who had recovered from COVID-19. CDR3 sequence reads: CASSLTPGQERGYTF. The DNA for the CDR3 is TGCGCCAGCAGCTTGACACCGGGACAGGAGAGAGGCTACACCTTC.